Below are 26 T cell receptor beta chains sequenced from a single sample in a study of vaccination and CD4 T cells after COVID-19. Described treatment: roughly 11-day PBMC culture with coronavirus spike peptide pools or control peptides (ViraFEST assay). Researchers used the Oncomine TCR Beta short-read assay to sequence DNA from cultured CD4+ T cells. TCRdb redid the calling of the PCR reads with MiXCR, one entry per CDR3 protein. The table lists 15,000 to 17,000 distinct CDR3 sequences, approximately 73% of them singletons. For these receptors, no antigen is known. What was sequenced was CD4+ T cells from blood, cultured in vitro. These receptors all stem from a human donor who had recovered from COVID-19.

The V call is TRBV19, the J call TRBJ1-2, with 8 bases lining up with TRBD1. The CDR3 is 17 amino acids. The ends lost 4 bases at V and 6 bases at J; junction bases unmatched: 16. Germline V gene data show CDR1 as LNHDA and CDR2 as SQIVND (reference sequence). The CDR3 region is CASSRPSNRGAIDGYTF. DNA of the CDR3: TGTGCCAGTAGTAGACCTTCCAACAGGGGGGCAATAGATGGCTACACCTTC.

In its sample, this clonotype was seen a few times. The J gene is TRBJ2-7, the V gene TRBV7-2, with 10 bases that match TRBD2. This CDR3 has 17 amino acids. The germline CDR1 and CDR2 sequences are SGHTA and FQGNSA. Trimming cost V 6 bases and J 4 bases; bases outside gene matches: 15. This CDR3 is CASSQRLASGSWYEQYF. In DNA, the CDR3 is TGTGCCAGCAGTCAGAGGCTTGCTAGCGGGAGTTGGTACGAGCAGTACTTC. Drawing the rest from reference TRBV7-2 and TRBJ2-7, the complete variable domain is GAGVSQSPSNKVTEKGKDVELRCDPISGHTALYWYRQSLGQGLEFLIYFQGNSAPDKSGLPSDRFSAERTGGSVSTLTIQRTQQEDSAVYLCASSQRLASGSWYEQYFGPGTRLTVT.

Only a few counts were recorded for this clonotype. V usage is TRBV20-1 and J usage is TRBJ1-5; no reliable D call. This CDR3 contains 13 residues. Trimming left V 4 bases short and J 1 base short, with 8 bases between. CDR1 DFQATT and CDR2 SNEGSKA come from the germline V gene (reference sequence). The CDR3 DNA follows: TGCAGTGCTATTTTTCGGAGCAATCAGCCCCAGCATTTT. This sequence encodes CSAIFRSNQPQHF.

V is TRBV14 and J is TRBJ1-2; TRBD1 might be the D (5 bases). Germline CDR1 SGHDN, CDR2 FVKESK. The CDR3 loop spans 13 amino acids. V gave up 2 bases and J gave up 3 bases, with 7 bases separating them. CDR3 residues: CASSQQGYYGYTF. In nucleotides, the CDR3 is TGTGCCAGCAGCCAACAGGGCTACTATGGCTACACCTTC.

The CDR3 coding sequence is TGCAGCGTTGGGACAGGCATATTAGGAAACACCATATATTTT. As protein: CSVGTGILGNTIYF. The chain joins TRBV29-1 to TRBJ1-3; TRBD1 matches 7 bases. V trimming: 4 bases; J trimming: 4 bases; junction bases outside the gene matches: 7. Germline V gives CDR1 SQVTM, CDR2 ANQGSEA. CDR3 size: 14 residues.

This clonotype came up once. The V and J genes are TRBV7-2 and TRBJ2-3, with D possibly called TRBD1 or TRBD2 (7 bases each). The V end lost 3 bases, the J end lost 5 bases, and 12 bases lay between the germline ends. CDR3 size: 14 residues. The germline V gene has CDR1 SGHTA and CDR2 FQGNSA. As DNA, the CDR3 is TGTGCCAGCAGCTTGACAGGGAGGGAAGATACGCAGTATTTT. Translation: CASSLTGREDTQYF.

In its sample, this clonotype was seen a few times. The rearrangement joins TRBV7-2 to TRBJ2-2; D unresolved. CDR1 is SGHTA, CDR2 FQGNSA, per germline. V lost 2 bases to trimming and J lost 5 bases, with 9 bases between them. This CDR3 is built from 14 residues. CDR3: CASSLYGGTGELFF. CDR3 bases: TGTGCCAGCAGCTTATATGGTGGTACCGGGGAGCTGTTTTTT.

The CDR3 DNA is TGTGCCAGCAGTTACGTCATCGGGCGCCGGAGGGCAGATACGCAGTATTTT. It is translated as CASSYVIGRRRADTQYF. V is TRBV6-5 and J is TRBJ2-3; D may be TRBD2 (6 bases). Germline-derived CDR1 and CDR2 are MNHEY and SVGAGI. V lost 2 bases to trimming and J lost 4 bases, with 19 bases between them. CDR3 size: 17 residues.

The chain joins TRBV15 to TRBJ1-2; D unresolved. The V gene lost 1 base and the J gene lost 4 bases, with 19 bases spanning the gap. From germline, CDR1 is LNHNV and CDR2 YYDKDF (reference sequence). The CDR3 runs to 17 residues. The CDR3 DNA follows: TGTGCCACCAGCAGAGCCCTCGCTTGGCAGGCATCCTATGGCTACACCTTC. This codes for CATSRALAWQASYGYTF.

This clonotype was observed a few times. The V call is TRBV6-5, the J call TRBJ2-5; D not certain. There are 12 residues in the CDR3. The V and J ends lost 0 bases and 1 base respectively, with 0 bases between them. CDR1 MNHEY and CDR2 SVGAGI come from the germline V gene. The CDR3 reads CASSYSQETQYF. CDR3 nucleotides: TGTGCCAGCAGTTACTCCCAAGAGACCCAGTACTTC.

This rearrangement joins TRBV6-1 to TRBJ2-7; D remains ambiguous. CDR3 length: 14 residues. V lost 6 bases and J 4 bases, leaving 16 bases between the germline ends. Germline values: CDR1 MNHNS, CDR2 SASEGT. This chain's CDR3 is CASSPGGPPYEQYF. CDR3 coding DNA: TGTGCCAGCAGCCCCGGCGGCCCCCCTTACGAGCAGTACTTC.

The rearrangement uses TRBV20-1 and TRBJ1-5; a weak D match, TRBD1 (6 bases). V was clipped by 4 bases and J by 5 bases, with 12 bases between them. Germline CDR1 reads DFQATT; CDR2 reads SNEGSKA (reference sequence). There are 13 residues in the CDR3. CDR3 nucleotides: TGCAGTGCTAAGACAGGCGCCGATCAGCCCCAGCATTTT. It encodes CSAKTGADQPQHF.

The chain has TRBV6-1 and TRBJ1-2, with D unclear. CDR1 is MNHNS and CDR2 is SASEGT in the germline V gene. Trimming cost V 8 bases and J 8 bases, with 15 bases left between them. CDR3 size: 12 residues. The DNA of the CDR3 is TGTGCCAGCGGTCGCCAGCCCCTCGGCTACACCTTC. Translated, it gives CASGRQPLGYTF.

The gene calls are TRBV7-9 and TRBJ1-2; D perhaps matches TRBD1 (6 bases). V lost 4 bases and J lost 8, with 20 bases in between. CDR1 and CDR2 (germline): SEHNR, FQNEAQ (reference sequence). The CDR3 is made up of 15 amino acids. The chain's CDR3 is CASSWRAGALGGYTF. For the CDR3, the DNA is TGTGCCAGCAGCTGGAGGGCAGGGGCTCTCGGGGGCTACACCTTC.

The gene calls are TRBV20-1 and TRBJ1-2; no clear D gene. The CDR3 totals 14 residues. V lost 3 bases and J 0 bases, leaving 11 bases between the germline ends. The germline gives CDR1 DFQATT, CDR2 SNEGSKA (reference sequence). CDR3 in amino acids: CSASPGYSNYGYTF. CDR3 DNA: TGCAGTGCTAGCCCCGGCTATTCTAACTATGGCTACACCTTC.

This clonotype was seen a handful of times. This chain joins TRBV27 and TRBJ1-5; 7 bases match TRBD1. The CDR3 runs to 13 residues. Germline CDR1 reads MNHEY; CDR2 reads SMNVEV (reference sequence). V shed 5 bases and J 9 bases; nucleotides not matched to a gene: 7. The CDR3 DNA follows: TGTGCCAGCAGTCGACAGGGCTTCTCGCCCCAGCATTTT. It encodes CASSRQGFSPQHF.

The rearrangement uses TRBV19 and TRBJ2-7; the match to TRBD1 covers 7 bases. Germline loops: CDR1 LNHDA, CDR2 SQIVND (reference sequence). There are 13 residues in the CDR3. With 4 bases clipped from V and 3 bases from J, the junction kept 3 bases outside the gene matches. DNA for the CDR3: TGTGCCAGTAGTAAGGGACAGTTCTACGAGCAGTACTTC. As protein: CASSKGQFYEQYF.

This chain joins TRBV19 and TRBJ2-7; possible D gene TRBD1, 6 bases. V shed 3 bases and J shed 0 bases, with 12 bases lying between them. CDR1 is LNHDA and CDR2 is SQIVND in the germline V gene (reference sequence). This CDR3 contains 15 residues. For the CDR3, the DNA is TGTGCCAGTAGTATTAGGCAGGGGTTCTCCTACGAGCAGTACTTC. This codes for CASSIRQGFSYEQYF.

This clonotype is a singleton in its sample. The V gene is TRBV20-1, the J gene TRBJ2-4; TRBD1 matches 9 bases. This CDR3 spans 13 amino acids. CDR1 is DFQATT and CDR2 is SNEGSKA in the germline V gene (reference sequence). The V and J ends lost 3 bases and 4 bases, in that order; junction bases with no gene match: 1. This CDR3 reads CSARDRGKNIQYF. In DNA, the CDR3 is TGCAGTGCTAGGGACAGGGGAAAAAACATTCAGTACTTC.

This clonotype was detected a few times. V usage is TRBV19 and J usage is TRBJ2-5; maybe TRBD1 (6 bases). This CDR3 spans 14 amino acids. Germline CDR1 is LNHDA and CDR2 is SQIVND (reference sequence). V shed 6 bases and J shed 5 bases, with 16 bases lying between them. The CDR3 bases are TGTGCCAGTAGGGCCGGGGACAAACGCGAGACCCAGTACTTC. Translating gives CASRAGDKRETQYF.

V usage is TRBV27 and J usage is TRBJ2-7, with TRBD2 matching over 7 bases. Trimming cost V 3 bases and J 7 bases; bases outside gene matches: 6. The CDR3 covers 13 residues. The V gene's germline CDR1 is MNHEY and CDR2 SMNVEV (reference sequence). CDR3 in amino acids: CASSFRREWEQYF. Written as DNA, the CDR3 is TGTGCCAGCAGTTTTAGGCGGGAGTGGGAGCAGTACTTC.

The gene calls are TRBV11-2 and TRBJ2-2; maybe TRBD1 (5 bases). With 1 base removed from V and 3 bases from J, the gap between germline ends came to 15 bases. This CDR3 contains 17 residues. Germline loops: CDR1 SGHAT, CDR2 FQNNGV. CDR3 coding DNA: TGTGCCAGCAGCTTAGGATCGTTGACAGACTACACCGGGGAGCTGTTTTTT. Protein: CASSLGSLTDYTGELFF.

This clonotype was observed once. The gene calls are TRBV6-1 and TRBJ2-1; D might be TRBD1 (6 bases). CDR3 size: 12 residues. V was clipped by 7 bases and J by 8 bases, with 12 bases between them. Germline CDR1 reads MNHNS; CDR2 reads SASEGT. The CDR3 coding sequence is TGTGCCAGCACCTTCAGGGGCGATGAGCAGTTCTTC. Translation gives CASTFRGDEQFF.

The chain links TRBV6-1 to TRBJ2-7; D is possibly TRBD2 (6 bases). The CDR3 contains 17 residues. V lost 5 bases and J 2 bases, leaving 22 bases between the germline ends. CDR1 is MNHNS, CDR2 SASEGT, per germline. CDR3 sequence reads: CASSNTIGSGSTYEQYF. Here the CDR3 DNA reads TGTGCCAGCAGTAATACAATAGGGTCCGGGAGCACCTACGAGCAGTACTTC.

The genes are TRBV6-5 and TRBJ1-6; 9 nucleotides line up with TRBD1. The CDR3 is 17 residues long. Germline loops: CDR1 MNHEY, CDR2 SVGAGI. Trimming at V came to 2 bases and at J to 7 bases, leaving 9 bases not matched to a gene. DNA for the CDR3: TGTGCCAGCAGTTACATATCGAAACAGGGGGCGAATTCACCCCTCCACTTT. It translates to CASSYISKQGANSPLHF.

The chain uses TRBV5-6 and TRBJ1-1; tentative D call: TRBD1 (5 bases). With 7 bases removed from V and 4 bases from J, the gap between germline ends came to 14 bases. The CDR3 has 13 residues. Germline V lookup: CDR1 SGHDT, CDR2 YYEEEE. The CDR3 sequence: CASARKGSTEAFF. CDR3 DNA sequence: TGTGCCAGCGCTCGCAAGGGGTCCACTGAAGCTTTCTTT. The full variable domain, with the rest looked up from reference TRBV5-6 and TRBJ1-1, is DAGVTQSPTHLIKTRGQQVTLRCSPKSGHDTVSWYQQALGQGPQFIFQYYEEEERQRGNFPDRFSGHQFPNYSSELNVNALLLGDSALYLCASARKGSTEAFFGQGTRLTVV.